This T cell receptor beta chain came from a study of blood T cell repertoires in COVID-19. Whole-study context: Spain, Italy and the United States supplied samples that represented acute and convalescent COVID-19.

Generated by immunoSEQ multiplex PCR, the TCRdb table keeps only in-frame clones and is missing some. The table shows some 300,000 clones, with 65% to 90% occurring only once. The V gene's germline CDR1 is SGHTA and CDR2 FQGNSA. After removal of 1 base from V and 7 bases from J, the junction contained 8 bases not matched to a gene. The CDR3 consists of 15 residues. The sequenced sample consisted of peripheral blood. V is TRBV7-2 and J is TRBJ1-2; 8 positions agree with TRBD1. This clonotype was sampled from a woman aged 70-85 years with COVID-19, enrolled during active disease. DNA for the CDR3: TGTGCCAGCAGCTTAGGCGGGCAGGGGGCTGGTGGCTACACCTTC. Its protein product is CASSLGGQGAGGYTF.